The present T cell receptor beta chain was sequenced within a study of regulatory T cells in long-lasting Graves disease. The sample's time point: persistent/refractory GD, antithyroid drugs over 5 years with positive TRAb. RNA from PBMCs was the source of the TCR library. Patient provenance is recorded as an endocrinology department in Xi'an, China. CDR3 regions were amplified by Arm-PCR using iRepertoire HTBI primers to build TCR beta libraries. One entry per CDR3 protein, called by TCRdb with MiXCR from the multiplex PCR reads. The table records 600,000 to 850,000 distinct CDR3 sequences, around 30% of them present only once. CDR3 size: 13 residues. Looked up from germline, CDR1 is SGDLS and CDR2 is YYNGEE. V lost 3 bases and J lost 4, with 8 bases in between. General study points: Comparison showed that persistent patients shared more public clonotypes (about 3,000) than new patients (over 950). Newly diagnosed Graves' patients exceeded persistent ones in TCR diversity. TRBV28, TRBJ1-2 and TRBJ2-5 were favored in persistent disease.

On this clonotype: Its antigen is still unknown.

The material was peripheral blood mononuclear cells (PBMCs), obtained when the disease was refractory, from a patient treated with antithyroid drugs. This rearrangement joins TRBV9 to TRBJ1-5; D gene uncertain. The receptor's source is a female donor with Graves disease. CDR3 nucleotide sequence: TGTGCCAGCAGCGCAGACGTAAATCAGCCCCAGCATTTT. Protein: CASSADVNQPQHF.